This T cell receptor (beta chain) derives from a study of T-cell memory formation after mild COVID-19. There are many counts of this clonotype. Constant-segment-primed 5'RACE gave TCR alpha and TCR beta cDNA libraries with sample barcodes and UMIs. TCRdb re-analysed the 5' RACE reads in MiXCR, keeping a single row per CDR3 protein. The sample includes roughly 40,000 distinct CDR3 sequences, over 6.5% of them seen just once. Sequences were obtained from PBMCs or a T cell subset sorted from them (not recorded which). The sequence came from an adult who had mild COVID-19 (a few samples of this study predate the infection). Cell type and time point are not known.

CDR3 sequence: CASSPGTTRLGAFF. CDR3 bases: TGCGCCAGCAGCCCAGGGACAACCAGGCTGGGAGCTTTCTTT. The genes are TRBV4-1 and TRBJ1-1, with D maybe TRBD1 (6 bases). The germline V gene encodes CDR1 MGHRA and CDR2 YSYEKL. V dropped 4 bases and J dropped 10 bases, with 19 bases sitting between them. The CDR3 loop spans 14 amino acids.